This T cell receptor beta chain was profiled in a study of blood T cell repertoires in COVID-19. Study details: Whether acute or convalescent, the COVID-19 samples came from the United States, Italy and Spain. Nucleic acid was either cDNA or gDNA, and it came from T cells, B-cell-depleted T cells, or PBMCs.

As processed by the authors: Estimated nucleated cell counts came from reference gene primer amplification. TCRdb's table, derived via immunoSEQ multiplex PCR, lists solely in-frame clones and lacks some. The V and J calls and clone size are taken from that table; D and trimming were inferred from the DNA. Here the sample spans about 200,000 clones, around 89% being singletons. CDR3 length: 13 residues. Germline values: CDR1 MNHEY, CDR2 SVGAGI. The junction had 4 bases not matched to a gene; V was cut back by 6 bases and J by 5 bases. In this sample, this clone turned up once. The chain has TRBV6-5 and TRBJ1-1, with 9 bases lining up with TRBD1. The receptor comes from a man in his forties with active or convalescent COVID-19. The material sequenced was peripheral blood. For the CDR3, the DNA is TGTGCCAGCAGGTTGGACAGGGGAACTGAAGCTTTCTTT. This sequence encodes CASRLDRGTEAFF.